Listed below are T cell receptor beta chains from one sample, sequenced in a study of CD8 T cells in ankylosing spondylitis. TCRdb independently ran MiXCR on the 5' RACE reads; one entry per CDR3 protein. The sample has 39,000 or so distinct CDR3 sequences; less than 4% are singletons. Material for sequencing was blood, either unsorted or a sorted T cell fraction (not recorded which). These receptors were collected from a male donor with ankylosing spondylitis or in good health (not recorded which). The CDR3 runs from the conserved cysteine through the conserved F or W. A D gene is named only where the DNA matches it firmly. Rows give clone size only sometimes, using once, few, many, or a class for an expanded clone.

d_gene: TRBD1
v_gene: TRBV9
abundance: many
j_gene: TRBJ1-3
CDR3nt: TGTGCCAGCAGCGGGACAGGGAATCCTGGAAACACCATATATTTT
CDR3aa: CASSGTGNPGNTIYF

d_gene: .
v_gene: TRBV9
abundance: .
j_gene: TRBJ2-2
CDR3nt: TGTGCCAGCAGCGTAGTAGCGGCGCTGAACACCGGGGAGCTGTTTTTT
CDR3aa: CASSVVAALNTGELFF

d_gene: TRBD2
v_gene: TRBV9
abundance: many
j_gene: TRBJ2-2
CDR3nt: TGTGCCAGCAGCGTAGGGGCCAGGGAGGGTACCGGGGAGCTGTTTTTT
CDR3aa: CASSVGAREGTGELFF

d_gene: TRBD1
v_gene: TRBV9
abundance: many
j_gene: TRBJ2-1
CDR3nt: TGTGCCAGCAGCGTAGACCACAGGGGGCGAGGGGGTGAGCAGTTCTTC
CDR3aa: CASSVDHRGRGGEQFF

d_gene: TRBD2
v_gene: TRBV9
abundance: .
j_gene: TRBJ2-5
CDR3nt: TGTGCCAGCAGCACTGGACTAGCGGAAGAGACCCAGTACTTC
CDR3aa: CASSTGLAEETQYF

d_gene: .
v_gene: TRBV21-1
abundance: medium-sized
j_gene: TRBJ1-5
CDR3nt: TGTGCCAGCAGCATTTATCCCACAGGGGACGGGAGCAATCAGCCCCAGCATTTT
CDR3aa: CASSIYPTGDGSNQPQHF

d_gene: .
v_gene: TRBV9
abundance: many
j_gene: TRBJ2-1
CDR3nt: TGTGCCAGCAGCGTAGGGGTAGTGGGCTCCTACAATGAGCAGTTCTTC
CDR3aa: CASSVGVVGSYNEQFF

d_gene: TRBD2
v_gene: TRBV9
abundance: many
j_gene: TRBJ2-2
CDR3nt: TGTGCCAGCAGCGTAGTGGCTAGCGGCCTGAACACCGGGGAGCTGTTTTTT
CDR3aa: CASSVVASGLNTGELFF

d_gene: .
v_gene: TRBV9
abundance: many
j_gene: TRBJ2-5
CDR3nt: TGTGCCAGCAGCTCGACGACGTACCAAGAGACCCAGTACTTC
CDR3aa: CASSSTTYQETQYF

d_gene: .
v_gene: TRBV9
abundance: many
j_gene: TRBJ2-3
CDR3nt: TGTGCCAGCAGCGTCCAACGGACACCCGGCACAGATACGCAGTATTTT
CDR3aa: CASSVQRTPGTDTQYF

d_gene: .
v_gene: TRBV9
abundance: many
j_gene: TRBJ2-3
CDR3nt: TGTGCCAGCAGCGTAGCCGGACCGACTGATACGCAGTATTTT
CDR3aa: CASSVAGPTDTQYF

d_gene: .
v_gene: TRBV9
abundance: many
j_gene: TRBJ2-5
CDR3nt: TGTGCCAGCAATGGTGGGTCACGTGAGACCCAGTACTTC
CDR3aa: CASNGGSRETQYF

d_gene: .
v_gene: TRBV9
abundance: medium-sized
j_gene: TRBJ1-1
CDR3nt: TGTGCCAGCAGCGTAGATCGGGACACTGAAGCTTTCTTT
CDR3aa: CASSVDRDTEAFF

d_gene: .
v_gene: TRBV9
abundance: many
j_gene: TRBJ2-5
CDR3nt: TGTGCCAGCAGCTCAGACGCTCGGATGCTCCGCGGGGAGACCCAGTACTTC
CDR3aa: CASSSDARMLRGETQYF

d_gene: .
v_gene: TRBV9
abundance: few
j_gene: TRBJ2-3
CDR3nt: TGTGCCAGCAGCCCCTTGAGCGGGTCTAGCACAGATACGCAGTATTTT
CDR3aa: CASSPLSGSSTDTQYF

d_gene: TRBD1
v_gene: TRBV9
abundance: .
j_gene: TRBJ1-2
CDR3nt: TGTGCCAGCAGCGCCCAGGGGGCTGGCTATGGCTACACCTTC
CDR3aa: CASSAQGAGYGYTF

d_gene: TRBD1
v_gene: TRBV9
abundance: .
j_gene: TRBJ2-5
CDR3nt: TGTGCCAGCAGCACCGGACAGGCCCAGACCCAGTACTTC
CDR3aa: CASSTGQAQTQYF

d_gene: .
v_gene: TRBV9
abundance: many
j_gene: TRBJ2-2
CDR3nt: TGTGCCAGCAGCGTTACTAGCAGACCGAACACCGGGGAGCTGTTTTTT
CDR3aa: CASSVTSRPNTGELFF

d_gene: .
v_gene: TRBV9
abundance: many
j_gene: TRBJ2-2
CDR3nt: TGTGCCAGCGCACCAGGGGTGAACACCGGGGAGCTGTTTTTT
CDR3aa: CASAPGVNTGELFF